The 23 T cell receptor beta chains below all came from one sample that was sequenced in a study of Ad26.COV2.S vaccination and SARS-CoV-2 variants. Treatment in this sample: around 19 received Ad26.COV2.S at low or high dose, single or two shots; a few received placebo; per-sample allocation not given. Day 63 following the first vaccine or placebo injection was when the samples were taken. The assay was immunoSEQ multiplex PCR, and TCRdb's table has in-frame clones only and misses some. The repertoire includes some 640,000 clones, around 92% of them detected once, and about 1.5% sits in the top ten. Sequenced material: peripheral blood, taken in a trial of Ad26.COV2.S vaccine versus placebo. The receptors were sampled from a person aged 18-60 years who received the Ad26.COV2.S COVID-19 vaccine or a placebo.

The chain has TRBV27 and TRBJ2-4; 7 bases map to TRBD1. Unmatched junction bases numbered 16, after V lost 2 bases and J lost 15 bases. The CDR3 is 15 residues long. Germline CDR1 reads MNHEY; CDR2 reads SMNVEV (reference sequence). The CDR3 here is CASSLKDRDPLIVYF. The CDR3 DNA follows: TGTGCCAGCAGTTTAAAAGACAGGGACCCCCTCATCGTGTACTTC.

The chain is built from TRBV29-1 and TRBJ2-3, with 7 positions matching TRBD1. V dropped 4 bases and J dropped 0; count of bases not matched to a gene: 10. This CDR3 region has 16 residues. Looked up from germline, CDR1 is SQVTM and CDR2 is ANQGSEA. CDR3 in amino acids: CSVGEGGGPSTDTQYF. Here the CDR3 DNA reads TGCAGCGTTGGAGAAGGGGGCGGGCCAAGCACAGATACGCAGTATTTT.

The chain uses TRBV2 and TRBJ1-3; 7 bases agree with TRBD1. J was trimmed by 0 bases and V by 3 bases; bases with no gene match: 5. This CDR3 is built from 16 residues. Germline V gene lookup returns CDR1 SNHLY and CDR2 FYNNEI. The CDR3 bases are TGTGCCAGCAGTGAGTACGGACAGGCCTCTGGAAACACCATATATTTT. Residues: CASSEYGQASGNTIYF.

This chain connects TRBV19 to TRBJ1-1; 10 bases agree with TRBD1. Unmatched junction bases numbered 13, after V lost 6 bases and J lost 6 bases. Germline-derived CDR1 and CDR2 are LNHDA and SQIVND (reference sequence). The CDR3 contains 16 residues. CDR3 region: CASRPGTGARASEAFF. The CDR3 DNA reads TGTGCCAGTAGGCCCGGGACAGGGGCGAGGGCCTCTGAAGCTTTCTTT.

In this sample, this clone turned up once. J is TRBJ2-1 and V is TRBV6-1; D not resolved. The CDR3 contains 13 residues. Germline V gene sequence: CDR1 MNHNS, CDR2 SASEGT. V lost 2 bases to trimming and J lost 9 bases, with 11 bases between them. This CDR3 is CASSELPWGEQFF. The CDR3 nucleotides are TGTGCCAGCAGTGAACTCCCGTGGGGTGAGCAGTTCTTC.

J is TRBJ2-7 and V is TRBV20-1; 7 nucleotides align to TRBD2. The J segment lost 1 base and the V segment lost 3 bases, leaving 9 bases of the junction unmatched. CDR1 DFQATT and CDR2 SNEGSKA come from the germline V gene (reference sequence). The CDR3 covers 15 residues. The CDR3 loop is CSASFLAEGSYEQYF. The CDR3 region has the DNA TGCAGTGCTAGTTTCCTAGCGGAGGGGTCCTACGAGCAGTACTTC.

V gene TRBV15 combines with J gene TRBJ2-5, with unresolved D. Trimming cost V 0 bases and J 0 bases, with 8 bases left between them. Per germline, CDR1 LNHNV and CDR2 YYDKDF (reference sequence). The CDR3 is 15 amino acids. CDR3 sequence reads: CATSRDPGYQETQYF. DNA for the CDR3: TGTGCCACCAGCAGAGATCCTGGCTACCAAGAGACCCAGTACTTC.

The table lists this clone with a few counts. The chain joins TRBV6-1 to TRBJ2-3; no clear D. The CDR3 runs to 14 residues. Germline loops: CDR1 MNHNS, CDR2 SASEGT. V lost 3 bases to trimming and J lost 2 bases, with 9 bases between them. Here the CDR3 DNA reads TGTGCCAGCAGTGATGGGCTATACACAGATACGCAGTATTTT. Encoded protein: CASSDGLYTDTQYF.

CDR3 DNA sequence: TGTGCCAGCAGCCGGCACGGCCTTGCAACTAATGAAAAACTGTTTTTT. The encoded protein is CASSRHGLATNEKLFF. The rearrangement joins TRBV5-8 to TRBJ1-4; D not certain. Germline CDR1 and CDR2: SGHTS and YDEGEE. Trimming removed 4 bases at V and 0 bases at J, with 13 bases between. The CDR3 sequence is 16 residues long.

The gene calls are TRBV6-6 and TRBJ1-1; TRBD1 is a possible D gene (5 bases). This CDR3 has 15 amino acids. Trimming shortened V by 7 bases and J by 8 bases, and 23 bases separated the two germline ends. CDR1 MNHNY and CDR2 SVGAGI come from the germline V gene (reference sequence). The CDR3 nucleotides are TGTGCCAGCACACCCATCCGCCTGGGACGCGTAGAAGCTTTCTTT. It yields the protein CASTPIRLGRVEAFF.

This chain joins TRBV7-9 and TRBJ2-5; the D gene could be TRBD1 or TRBD2 (8 bases each). This CDR3 contains 18 residues. Germline assignment: CDR1 SEHNR and CDR2 FQNEAQ (reference sequence). V was trimmed by 0 bases and J by 5 bases, leaving 22 bases between them. The CDR3 DNA reads as TGTGCCAGCAGCTTAGCGTTAGCGGGGACAGGTGCAGGGGAGACCCAGTACTTC. Amino acids: CASSLALAGTGAGETQYF.

V and J are TRBV5-8 and TRBJ2-1, with D unclear. Germline values: CDR1 SGHTS, CDR2 YDEGEE. V was shortened by 1 base and J by 4 bases, with 15 bases between the two germline ends. The CDR3 loop spans 16 amino acids. The CDR3 DNA follows: TGTGCCAGCAGCTTGCATCGGGCCCCTACATACAATGAGCAGTTCTTC. Its translation: CASSLHRAPTYNEQFF.

This clone was detected only once. The J gene is TRBJ2-6, the V gene TRBV6-1, with 7 bases aligning to TRBD1. Germline V gene lookup returns CDR1 MNHNS and CDR2 SASEGT. The CDR3 length is 16 residues. Trimming at V came to 2 bases and at J to 4 bases, leaving 5 bases not matched to a gene. DNA of the CDR3: TGTGCCAGCAGTGAATCAGGGGGAACAGGGGCCAACGTCCTGACTTTC. Its protein product is CASSESGGTGANVLTF.

As to this clone: Other DNA variants within this sample encode the same CDR3. The chain is built from TRBV5-6 and TRBJ2-5; D is uncertain. V lost 4 bases and J lost 5, with 6 bases in between. CDR1 SGHDT and CDR2 YYEEEE come from the germline V gene. There are 11 residues in the CDR3. CDR3: CASSLRETQYF. The CDR3 bases are TGTGCCAGCAGCCTAAGGGAGACCCAGTACTTC.

J is TRBJ1-5 and V is TRBV19, with D maybe TRBD1 (6 bases). Germline CDR1 LNHDA, CDR2 SQIVND (reference sequence). This CDR3 region has 15 residues. V lost 6 bases and J 6 bases, leaving 18 bases between the germline ends. Here the CDR3 reads CASRDTGGLSQPQHF. In DNA form, the CDR3 reads TGTGCCAGTAGAGACACGGGGGGGCTTAGTCAGCCCCAGCATTTT.

A remark on this clone: Additional DNA sequences in this sample encode the identical CDR3. This chain joins TRBV7-2 and TRBJ1-2; D may be TRBD1 (5 bases). Looked up from germline, CDR1 is SGHTA and CDR2 is FQGNSA. The CDR3 spans 13 residues. Trimming stripped 3 bases from V and 5 bases from J, with 10 bases between. For the CDR3, the DNA is TGTGCCAGCAGCTTGGGGCAGGGATATGGCTACACCTTC. Translated, it gives CASSLGQGYGYTF.

The chain couples TRBV18 to TRBJ2-5, with no clear D. The ends were cut back, 3 bases at V and 1 base at J, with 9 bases in the middle. This CDR3 has 14 residues. In germline, CDR1 is KGHSH, CDR2 LQKENI. The CDR3: CASSPSTPQETQYF. In DNA form, the CDR3 reads TGTGCCAGCTCACCCTCTACCCCCCAAGAGACCCAGTACTTC.

In the case of this clone: Germline is not matched at one junction end, which may reflect a read error. The chain links TRBV18 to TRBJ2-7, with D perhaps matching TRBD2 (5 bases). The CDR3 totals 14 residues. Germline values: CDR1 KGHSH, CDR2 LQKENI. The CDR3 nucleotides read TGTGCCAGCTCACTTAGGACCGGGATTAACGACCAGTACTTC. Translation: CASSLRTGINDQYF.

The chain recombines TRBV12-3 or TRBV12-4 with TRBJ2-5; D not certain. The V end was cut by 6 bases, the J end by 3 bases, with 8 bases between. This CDR3 contains 12 residues. CDR3 DNA sequence: TGTGCCAGCAGACAAGCGAAAGAGACCCAGTACTTC. Translating gives CASRQAKETQYF.

This chain connects TRBV6-5 to TRBJ1-2, with 10 bases identical to TRBD1. The V segment lost 0 bases and the J segment 7 bases; nucleotides outside the gene matches: 5. This CDR3 has 15 amino acids. The V gene's germline CDR1 is MNHEY and CDR2 SVGAGI. The CDR3, as DNA: TGTGCCAGCAGTTACTCAGGGGGACAGGGGAGTGGCTACACCTTC. Translated: CASSYSGGQGSGYTF.

V and J are TRBV20-1 and TRBJ2-3; 13 positions agree with TRBD2. Germline assignment: CDR1 DFQATT and CDR2 SNEGSKA (reference sequence). The CDR3 contains 15 residues. The J segment lost 6 bases and the V segment lost 3 bases, leaving 6 bases of the junction unmatched. In nucleotides, the CDR3 is TGCAGTGCTAGTGACCCGGGACTAGCGGGGGATACGCAGTATTTT. Protein sequence: CSASDPGLAGDTQYF.

The chain employs TRBV5-6 and TRBJ1-2; a weak D match, TRBD1 (6 bases). The germline V gene has CDR1 SGHDT and CDR2 YYEEEE. Between the trimmed V and J ends, which lost 0 bases and 6 bases, there was a span of 12 bases. The CDR3 sequence is 14 residues long. CDR3: CASSLVRGRDGYTF. The CDR3 DNA follows: TGTGCCAGCAGCTTGGTCCGGGGGCGAGATGGCTACACCTTC.

Ten or more counts support this clone. The CDR3 here is CASNRGQGDTQYF. In DNA form, the CDR3 reads TGTGCCAGTAACAGGGGGCAGGGAGATACGCAGTATTTT. The rearrangement uses TRBV19 and TRBJ2-3, with 9 bases that match TRBD1. V lost 7 bases and J lost 5; bases outside the gene matches: 4. CDR1 LNHDA and CDR2 SQIVND come from the germline V gene (reference sequence). This CDR3 is built from 13 residues.